A single sample is the source of the 28 T cell receptor beta chains below, sequenced in a study of blood T cell repertoires in COVID-19. Generated by immunoSEQ multiplex PCR, the TCRdb table keeps only in-frame clones and is missing some. This table has more than 150,000 clones, around 85% appearing once. Sequencing used peripheral blood. These receptors came from a man between 65 and 85 years old with active or convalescent COVID-19.

The chain has TRBV6-5 and TRBJ1-6; D uncertain. The CDR3 runs 16 residues. Germline CDR1 and CDR2: MNHEY and SVGAGI. Trimming removed 0 bases from V and 9 bases from J, with 15 bases in between. The CDR3 loop is CASSYSRTSAGSPLHF. The CDR3 coding sequence is TGTGCCAGCAGTTACTCTCGGACTTCTGCGGGTTCACCCCTCCACTTT.

This clone came up a few times. The J gene is TRBJ1-1, the V gene TRBV3-1 (or the pseudogene TRBV3-2), with 8 bases aligning to TRBD1. The CDR3 totals 13 residues. V lost 4 bases, J lost 10 bases, and 8 bases stayed unmatched. Germline assignment: CDR1 LGHDT and CDR2 YNNKEL (reference sequence). CDR3 protein: CASSPGGSMGAFF. The CDR3 DNA is TGTGCCAGCAGCCCAGGGGGCAGTATGGGAGCTTTCTTT.

The gene calls are TRBV18 and TRBJ2-3; TRBD1 matches 11 bases. Germline loops: CDR1 KGHSH, CDR2 LQKENI. After removal of 5 bases from V and 4 bases from J, the junction contained 5 bases not matched to a gene. The CDR3 totals 15 residues. The CDR3 here is CASSRDRGTSDTQYF. CDR3 DNA: TGTGCCAGCTCAAGGGACAGGGGGACCTCAGATACGCAGTATTTT.

The rearrangement links TRBV7-9 to TRBJ2-1; a weak D match, TRBD1 (7 bases). Germline values: CDR1 SEHNR, CDR2 FQNEAQ (reference sequence). The V and J ends lost 4 bases and 14 bases respectively, with 18 bases between them. CDR3 length equals 13 residues. This chain's CDR3 is CASSYRRGPVEFF. Written as DNA, the CDR3 is TGTGCCAGCAGCTACCGGAGGGGGCCAGTGGAGTTCTTC.

This clone was observed a single time. The rearrangement links TRBV9 to TRBJ2-1; 10 positions agree with TRBD2. This CDR3 contains 18 residues. CDR1 is SGDLS and CDR2 is YYNGEE in the germline V gene. V trimming: 0 bases; J trimming: 2 bases; junction bases outside the gene matches: 8. Here the CDR3 reads CASSVGRLAGVPYNEQFF. The DNA of the CDR3 is TGTGCCAGCAGCGTAGGAAGGCTAGCGGGGGTTCCCTACAATGAGCAGTTCTTC.

As concerns this clone: A read error may produce the germline difference seen at one junction end. The rearrangement joins TRBV20-1 to TRBJ1-2; D unclear. Germline loops: CDR1 DFQATT, CDR2 SNEGSKA (reference sequence). The CDR3 consists of 10 residues. The CDR3 nucleotides read TGCAGTGCTAGAGGTGTTCGGGAAAACTTC. Protein product: CSARGVRENF.

J is TRBJ1-5 and V is TRBV19; weak D call: TRBD1 (6 bases). This CDR3 is 14 amino acids long. Germline V CDR1 and CDR2: LNHDA, SQIVND (reference sequence). Trimming shortened V by 6 bases and J by 4 bases, and 13 bases separated the two germline ends. This CDR3 is CASSLRQENQPQHF. CDR3 bases: TGTGCCAGTAGCCTTAGACAGGAAAATCAGCCCCAGCATTTT.

This clone was recorded only once. The chain joins TRBV19 to TRBJ1-2; D remains ambiguous. The CDR3 is made up of 13 amino acids. CDR1 is LNHDA and CDR2 is SQIVND in the germline V gene (reference sequence). Trimming stripped 5 bases from V and 0 bases from J, with 7 bases between. This chain's CDR3 is CASSQNPNYGYTF. The CDR3 region has the DNA TGTGCCAGTAGTCAGAATCCTAACTATGGCTACACCTTC.

This chain connects TRBV5-6 to TRBJ1-2; tentatively, D is TRBD1 (6 bases). The germline CDR1 and CDR2 sequences are SGHDT and YYEEEE. Trimming shortened V by 5 bases and J by 2 bases, and 13 bases separated the two germline ends. CDR3 length: 14 residues. CDR3 loop: CASSTGLKNYGYTF. The CDR3 DNA reads TGTGCCAGCAGTACAGGGTTAAAGAACTATGGCTACACCTTC.

This chain joins TRBV15 and TRBJ1-2, with a possible D match to TRBD1 (6 bases). CDR3 length equals 17 residues. CDR1 and CDR2 from the germline V gene are LNHNV and YYDKDF (reference sequence). Trimming removed 0 bases from V and 8 bases from J, with 22 bases in between. Here the CDR3 reads CATSRDTRTNRQGGYTF. CDR3 DNA sequence: TGTGCCACCAGCAGAGATACCCGCACTAACAGGCAGGGGGGCTACACCTTC.

The chain employs TRBV27 and TRBJ2-7; 8 nucleotides align to TRBD2. From germline, CDR1 is MNHEY and CDR2 SMNVEV (reference sequence). This CDR3 contains 17 residues. V gave up 5 bases and J gave up 3 bases; unmatched junction bases: 15. CDR3 residues: CASSPRGVAGINYEQYF. CDR3 in DNA: TGTGCCAGCAGTCCCCGGGGGGTAGCGGGAATTAACTACGAGCAGTACTTC.

The V gene is TRBV7-6, the J gene TRBJ2-2, with D maybe TRBD2 (7 bases). Per the germline V gene, CDR1 is SGHVS and CDR2 is FNYEAQ. The CDR3 runs 17 residues. V dropped 1 base and J dropped 8 bases, with 20 bases sitting between them. Here the CDR3 reads CASSLGGGGALPGELFF. Written as DNA, the CDR3 is TGTGCCAGCAGCTTAGGAGGTGGGGGGGCCCTGCCAGGGGAGCTGTTTTTT.

This clone was recorded many times. This chain's CDR3 is CASSLQQGRNTYEQYF. The CDR3 nucleotides are TGTGCCAGCAGCTTACAACAGGGCCGAAACACCTACGAGCAGTACTTC. V is TRBV7-9 and J is TRBJ2-7; maybe TRBD1 (6 bases). The CDR3 sequence is 16 residues long. Germline assignment: CDR1 SEHNR and CDR2 FQNEAQ (reference sequence). Trimming cost V 2 bases and J 2 bases, with 16 bases left between them.

The J gene is TRBJ2-5, the V gene TRBV3-1 (or the pseudogene TRBV3-2), with TRBD1 identical over 8 bases. The CDR3 spans 13 residues. CDR1 is LGHDT, CDR2 YNNKEL, per germline (reference sequence). Germline trimming cut 7 bases from V and 5 bases from J; bases unmatched to any gene: 6. CDR3 DNA sequence: TGTGCCAGCACCGCGACAGGGGAGGAGACCCAGTACTTC. It specifies CASTATGEETQYF.

The genes are TRBV9 and TRBJ1-1; D call uncertain. Deletions cut 4 bases from V and 1 base from J, with 11 bases between. There are 14 residues in the CDR3. Per germline, CDR1 SGDLS and CDR2 YYNGEE. The CDR3 sequence is CASSLSPENTEAFF. The CDR3 bases are TGTGCCAGCAGCCTTTCCCCAGAGAACACTGAAGCTTTCTTT.

The chain recombines TRBV5-1 with TRBJ2-3; 7 positions agree with TRBD2. J lost 0 bases, V lost 4 bases, and 5 bases had no gene match. CDR3 size: 15 residues. Germline V CDR1 and CDR2: SGHRS, YFSETQ. For the CDR3, the DNA is TGCGCCAGCAGCCCGAGCGGGGCTAGCACAGATACGCAGTATTTT. Its protein product is CASSPSGASTDTQYF.

The chain is built from TRBV18 and TRBJ1-5, with 9 bases that match TRBD1. The CDR3 consists of 19 residues. V lost 6 bases to trimming and J lost 2 bases; unmatched junction nucleotides: 17. Germline-derived CDR1 and CDR2 are KGHSH and LQKENI. CDR3 in amino acids: CASSPSGTGTTSGNQPQHF. CDR3 nucleotides: TGTGCCAGCTCGCCTTCCGGGACAGGGACGACTAGCGGCAATCAGCCCCAGCATTTT.

This chain links TRBV5-4 with TRBJ2-7; D possibly corresponds to TRBD1 (6 bases). This CDR3 has 14 amino acids. V lost 4 bases, J lost 3 bases, and 14 bases lay in between. The V gene's germline CDR1 is SGHNT and CDR2 YYREEE (reference sequence). In nucleotides, the CDR3 is TGTGCCAGCAGCCTGAGACAGGATAACTACGAGCAGTACTTC. Amino acid sequence: CASSLRQDNYEQYF. The full variable domain, completed using reference TRBV5-4 and TRBJ2-7, is ETGVTQSPTHLIKTRGQQVTLRCSSQSGHNTVSWYQQALGQGPQFIFQYYREEENGRGNFPPRFSGLQFPNYSSELNVNALELDDSALYLCASSLRQDNYEQYFGPGTRLTVT.

The gene calls are TRBV19 and TRBJ2-7, with TRBD1 matching 8 bases. J was trimmed by 8 bases and V by 8 bases; bases with no gene match: 17. Germline V gene lookup returns CDR1 LNHDA and CDR2 SQIVND (reference sequence). This CDR3 is 15 amino acids long. CDR3 loop: CASQTDRDRPEKQYF. DNA for the CDR3: TGTGCCAGTCAGACCGACCGGGACAGGCCGGAGAAGCAGTACTTC. The full variable domain, in which reference TRBV19 and TRBJ2-7 provide the parts outside the CDR3, is DGGITQSPKYLFRKEGQNVTLSCEQNLNHDAMYWYRQDPGQGLRLIYYSQIVNDFQKGDIAEGYSVSREKKESFPLTVTSAQKNPTAFYLCASQTDRDRPEKQYFGPGTRLTVT.

The chain links TRBV5-6 to TRBJ1-5; D unresolved. CDR3 length: 15 amino acids. V was shortened by 0 bases and J by 4 bases, with 11 bases between the two germline ends. Germline V gene sequence: CDR1 SGHDT, CDR2 YYEEEE. CDR3 in amino acids: CASSLGPVLNQPQHF. In nucleotides, the CDR3 is TGTGCCAGCAGCTTGGGGCCCGTCCTGAATCAGCCCCAGCATTTT.

The gene calls are TRBV27 and TRBJ1-1; TRBD1 matches 10 bases. Germline values: CDR1 MNHEY, CDR2 SMNVEV (reference sequence). The J segment lost 6 bases and the V segment lost 5 bases, leaving 9 bases of the junction unmatched. The CDR3 runs 15 residues. CDR3 in amino acids: CASSPRTGGYPEAFF. The DNA of the CDR3 is TGTGCCAGCAGTCCAAGGACAGGGGGTTACCCTGAAGCTTTCTTT.

The chain recombines TRBV6-2 or TRBV6-3 with TRBJ2-7; TRBD1 aligns across 9 bases. The CDR3 contains 14 residues. Per germline, CDR1 MNHEY and CDR2 SVGEGT. V was pared by 5 bases and J by 5 bases, with 7 bases of the junction left unmatched. The CDR3 DNA is TGTGCCAGCAGTCCGGGACAGGGAAGGCACGAGCAGTACTTC. Protein: CASSPGQGRHEQYF.

The chain couples TRBV18 to TRBJ1-1; D is perhaps TRBD1 (6 bases). Germline V gene lookup returns CDR1 KGHSH and CDR2 LQKENI. Deletions cut 0 bases from V and 8 bases from J, with 16 bases between. The CDR3 runs to 15 residues. CDR3 residues: CASSPPSQGLEEAFF. CDR3 coding DNA: TGTGCCAGCTCACCACCATCACAGGGCCTTGAAGAAGCTTTCTTT.

The chain links TRBV7-2 to TRBJ1-1, with D possibly TRBD1 on 6 matching bases. This CDR3 is 15 amino acids long. Germline CDR1 is SGHTA and CDR2 is FQGNSA. Trimming left V 5 bases short and J 3 bases short, with 16 bases between. The CDR3: CASSTFLGADTEAFF. CDR3 DNA sequence: TGTGCCAGCAGCACTTTTTTGGGGGCTGACACTGAAGCTTTCTTT.

This rearrangement joins TRBV5-1 to TRBJ1-2, with D hard to call. Trimming shortened V by 0 bases and J by 2 bases, and 11 bases separated the two germline ends. The CDR3 sequence is 15 residues long. CDR1 is SGHRS and CDR2 is YFSETQ in the germline V gene. The chain's CDR3 is CASSLDGLRNYGYTF. The DNA for the CDR3 is TGCGCCAGCAGCTTGGATGGCCTCAGGAACTATGGCTACACCTTC.

The rearrangement links TRBV6-2 or TRBV6-3 to TRBJ2-7, with D hard to call. The V gene lost 0 bases and the J gene lost 1 base, with 13 bases spanning the gap. This CDR3 is 16 amino acids long. Germline V gene lookup returns CDR1 MNHEY and CDR2 SVGEGT. CDR3 sequence (DNA): TGTGCCAGCAGTTACTCGCTTCGGTTCGAGTCCTACGAGCAGTACTTC. It translates to CASSYSLRFESYEQYF.

This chain joins TRBV5-1 and TRBJ1-1; D call uncertain. CDR3 length: 14 amino acids. Germline V lookup: CDR1 SGHRS, CDR2 YFSETQ. Trimming took off 3 bases at V and 4 bases at J, with 13 bases between the two ends. This CDR3 is CASSSSGVSTEAFF. CDR3 nucleotides: TGCGCCAGCAGCTCCTCCGGGGTGAGCACTGAAGCTTTCTTT.

The chain couples TRBV27 to TRBJ1-4; maybe TRBD1 (6 bases). The V end was cut by 2 bases, the J end by 8 bases, with 21 bases between. Germline V gene data show CDR1 as MNHEY and CDR2 as SMNVEV (reference sequence). CDR3 length equals 17 residues. Here the CDR3 DNA reads TGTGCCAGCAGTTTAAGACCTCAGGACAGACTCCCGGAAAAACTGTTTTTT. Amino acid sequence: CASSLRPQDRLPEKLFF.